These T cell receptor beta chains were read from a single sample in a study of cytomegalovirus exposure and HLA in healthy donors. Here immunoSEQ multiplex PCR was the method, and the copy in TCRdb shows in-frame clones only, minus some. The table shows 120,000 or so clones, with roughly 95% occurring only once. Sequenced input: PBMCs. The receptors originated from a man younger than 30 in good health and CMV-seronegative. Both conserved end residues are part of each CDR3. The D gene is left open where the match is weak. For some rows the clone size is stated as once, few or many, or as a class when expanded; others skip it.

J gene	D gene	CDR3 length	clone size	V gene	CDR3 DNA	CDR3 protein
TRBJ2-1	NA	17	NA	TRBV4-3	TGCGCCAGCAGCCCGGACTACGTAGGTGTCTCCTACAATGAGCAGTTCTTC	CASSPDYVGVSYNEQFF
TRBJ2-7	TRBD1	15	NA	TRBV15	TGTGCCACCAGCAGAGAGAGGACAGGGGCATCCGAGCAGTACTTC	CATSRERTGASEQYF
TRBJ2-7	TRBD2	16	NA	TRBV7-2	TGTGCCAGCAGCTCTTCGACTAGCGGGTCCCCCTACGAGCAGTACTTC	CASSSSTSGSPYEQYF
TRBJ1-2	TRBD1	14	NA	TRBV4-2	TGTGCCAGCAGCCAAGATAGACAGGGTGATGGCTACACCTTC	CASSQDRQGDGYTF
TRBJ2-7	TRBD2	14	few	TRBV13	TGTGCCAGCAGCTGGGGACTAGGTCCCTACGAGCAGTACTTC	CASSWGLGPYEQYF
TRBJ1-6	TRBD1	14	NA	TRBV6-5	TGTGCCAGCAGTTATTGGGACAGTAATTCACCCCTCCACTTT	CASSYWDSNSPLHF
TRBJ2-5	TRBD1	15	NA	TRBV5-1	TGCGCCAGCAGCGTGAAACAGGGGGCTGGAGAGACCCAGTACTTC	CASSVKQGAGETQYF
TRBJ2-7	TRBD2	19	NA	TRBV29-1	TGCAGCGTTGATTCTCCGGGACAGCGAACTAGCGGGGGGGACTACGAGCAGTACTTC	CSVDSPGQRTSGGDYEQYF
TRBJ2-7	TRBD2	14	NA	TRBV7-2	TGTGCCAGCAGCTTAGGGCGGGAGCCCTACGAGCAGTACTTC	CASSLGREPYEQYF
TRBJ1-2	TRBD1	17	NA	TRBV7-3	TGTGCCAGCAGCTTAATGAGAACCGGGACAGGGGCCGTGGGGCCACTCTTC	CASSLMRTGTGAVGPLF
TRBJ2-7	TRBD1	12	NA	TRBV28	TGTGCCAGCAGGGGGGACAGTTTCGAGCAGTACTTC	CASRGDSFEQYF
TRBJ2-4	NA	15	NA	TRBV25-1	TGTGCCAGCAGTGAGCCCGGGTCGACCAAAAACATTCAGTACTTC	CASSEPGSTKNIQYF
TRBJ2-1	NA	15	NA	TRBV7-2	TGTGCCAGCAGCTTAGCGAGGGTTATAGGCAATGAGCAGTTCTTC	CASSLARVIGNEQFF
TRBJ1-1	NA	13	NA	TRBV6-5	TGTGCCAGCAGTTTGGACAGCTCAGTGAAAGCTTTCTTT	CASSLDSSVKAFF
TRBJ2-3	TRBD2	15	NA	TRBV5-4	TGTGCCAGCAGCTTGGGGCTAGCGGACACAGATACGCAGTATTTT	CASSLGLADTDTQYF
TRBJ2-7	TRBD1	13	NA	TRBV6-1	TGTGCCAGCGGACAGGGTATTATTTACGAGCAGTACTTC	CASGQGIIYEQYF
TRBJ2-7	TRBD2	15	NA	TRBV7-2	TGTGCCAGCAAGCTAGACGGGGGGAGATTGAACGAGCAGTACTTC	CASKLDGGRLNEQYF
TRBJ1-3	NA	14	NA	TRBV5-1	TGCGCCAGCAGCTTGGAGGGGACTGGAAACACCATATATTTT	CASSLEGTGNTIYF
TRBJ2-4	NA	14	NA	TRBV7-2	TGTGCCAGCAGCCCCAACGGGGGTACGGACATTCAGTACTTC	CASSPNGGTDIQYF
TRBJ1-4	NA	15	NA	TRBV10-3	TGTGCCACATCAGAGAGGGCAGCAACTAATGAAAAACTGTTTTTT	CATSERAATNEKLFF
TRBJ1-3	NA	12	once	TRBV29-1	TGCAGCGTATACGCGCGTCGGGGGACCATATATTTT	CSVYARRGTIYF
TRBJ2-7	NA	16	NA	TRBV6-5	TGTGCCAGCAGTTACTCCCTACACTGGGGGGACTACGAGCAGTACTTC	CASSYSLHWGDYEQYF
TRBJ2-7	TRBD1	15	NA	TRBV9	TGTGCCAGCAGCCTCACCGGGACAGGGAACCGAGAGCAGTACTTC	CASSLTGTGNREQYF
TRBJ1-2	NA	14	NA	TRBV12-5	TGTGCTAGTGGTTTTTCAGGGAGGTCCAATGGCTACACCTTC	CASGFSGRSNGYTF
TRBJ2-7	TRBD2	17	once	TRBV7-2	TGTGCCAGCAGACCGTCCGCTACTAGCGGGAGGCGGTACGAGCAGTACTTC	CASRPSATSGRRYEQYF
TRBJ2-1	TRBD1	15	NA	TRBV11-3	TGTGCCAGCAGCTGGGACAGGAGCTCCTACAATGAGCAGTTCTTC	CASSWDRSSYNEQFF
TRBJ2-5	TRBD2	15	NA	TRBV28	TGTGCCAGCAGTAGGTGGGGGAGGGCTCATGAGACCCAGTACTTC	CASSRWGRAHETQYF
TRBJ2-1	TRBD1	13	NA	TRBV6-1	TGTGCCAGCTACGGGACAGGGGGAAATGAGCAGTTCTTC	CASYGTGGNEQFF
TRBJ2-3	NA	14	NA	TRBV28	TGTGCCAGCAGTAACCTAGGTCGCACAGATACGCAGTATTTT	CASSNLGRTDTQYF
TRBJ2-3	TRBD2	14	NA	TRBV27	TGTGCCAGCAGGGGACTAGCGGGATGGGATACGCAGTATTTT	CASRGLAGWDTQYF
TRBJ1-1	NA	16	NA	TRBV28	TGTGCCAGCAGCCGCTCCCGGAGGAGGTCAGTTTCCGAAGCTTTCTTT	CASSRSRRRSVSEAFF
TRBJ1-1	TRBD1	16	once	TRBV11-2	TGTGCCAGCAGCCCGAGTGGGGTCAGGGGGCGGGGTGAAGCTTTCTTT	CASSPSGVRGRGEAFF
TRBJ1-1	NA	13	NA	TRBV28	TGTGCCAGCAAACGCGGGGGTTCCTTTGAAGCTTTCTTT	CASKRGGSFEAFF
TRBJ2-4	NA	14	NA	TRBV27	TGTGCCAGCACCTCGGATCAGCAGCGCAACATTCAGTACTTC	CASTSDQQRNIQYF
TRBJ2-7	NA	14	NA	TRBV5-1	TGCGCCAGCAGCCGCCTTGGAGGGACTTACGAGCAGTACTTC	CASSRLGGTYEQYF
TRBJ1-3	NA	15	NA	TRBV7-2	TGTGCCAGCAGCTTACCCAGAAACTCTGGAAACACCATATATTTT	CASSLPRNSGNTIYF
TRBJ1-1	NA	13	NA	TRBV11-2	TGTGCCAGCAGCCCCGGACAGAACACTGAAGCTTTCTTT	CASSPGQNTEAFF